The source of this T cell receptor beta chain is a study of radiotherapy plus CTLA-4 blockade in lung cancer. Repertoires were generated with immunoSEQ multiplex PCR, while TCRdb's copy carries only in-frame clones and drops some. The sample carries tens of thousands of clones, roughly 88% recorded once. Germline V CDR1 and CDR2: SGDLS, YYNGEE. The CDR3 has 14 amino acids. Germline trimming cut 0 bases from V and 4 bases from J; bases unmatched to any gene: 3. This material consisted of peripheral blood, taken from a patient treated with radiotherapy plus ipilimumab. The receptor was derived from a human donor with non-small cell lung cancer whose response to radiotherapy plus ipilimumab could not be evaluated. The chain couples TRBV9 to TRBJ1-2, with 7 bases matching TRBD1. Here the CDR3 DNA reads TGTGCCAGCAGCGTAGCACAGGGGACCTATGGCTACACCTTC. Its protein product is CASSVAQGTYGYTF.